Given below is one T cell receptor (beta chain) in context. Its cognate antigen has yet to be identified. No much larger clone is present one base from it, and per-base qualities are unavailable. The data belong to a study of blood T cell repertoires in COVID-19 (dated by TCRdb to 2020 to 2021). Turning to the overall study: The collaborator samples originated in the United States, Italy and Spain and spanned the acute and convalescent phases of COVID-19. The material from the prospective study consisted of cDNA or gDNA derived from T cells, B-cell-depleted T cells, or PBMCs. Deeply sampled blood TCRbeta repertoires from subjects exposed to, actively infected with, or recovered from COVID-19 were included in the dataset. The repertoires were made available in a free public database intended to serve as a resource for research on the immune response to SARS-CoV-2. Samples were obtained from the ongoing ImmuneRACE study (first 160 participants) and from over 1,000 subjects provided by 6 global collaborators. The sample metadata nearly always contained a de-identified subject ID, COVID-19 status, age in years and sex. HLA class I and class II types, where available, came from metadata supplied by the sample provider rather than from assay-based typing.

Each collaborating institution followed its own protocols to collect whole blood in K2EDTA tubes. For TCRbeta analysis, collaborators shipped samples as frozen whole blood, isolated PBMCs, or DNA extracted from either of those sample types. V is shortened by 3 bases, J by 4 bases, and the region joining them spans 13 bases. The CDR3 runs 14 amino acids, cysteine and phenylalanine included. The retained sequence is limited to the CDR3, 42 bases, with the frame set at the first base. For CDR1 and CDR2, the germline V gene lists SGHRS and YFSETQ. The immunoSEQ Assay, a bias-controlled multiplex PCR, was used to amplify TCRbeta CDR3 regions from genomic DNA. In the paper's pipeline: Nucleated cell counts per sample were estimated from amplification of reference gene primers within the assay. To quantify the absolute abundance of each unique TCRbeta CDR3 rearrangement, sequence reads were collapsed and filtered. Productive Simpson clonality was computed per sample as the square root of Simpson's diversity index over productive rearrangements. TCRdb stores this immuneACCESS table with in-frame sequences only. Part of the clones is absent; in the studies checked, under half of the shortfall reflects unresolved V genes, and no reason is known for the rest. The V and J calls and clone size come from that table; D and trimming were worked out from the DNA. The sample yields 20,000 to 25,000 clones; around 82% were counted once. About 13% of the sample is held by the ten biggest clonotypes.

Broader findings and caveats from the paper: How much clinical and demographic metadata was included differed by source and by participant, and the metadata was provided uncurated.

The TCR comes from a man in his 60s with active COVID-19. The sequence joins TRBV5-1 to TRBJ1-1; TRBD1 is perhaps the D gene, given 5 matching bases. Input material: peripheral blood. CDR3 protein: CASSWTRGATEAFF. The DNA sequence is TGCGCCAGCAGCTGGACTAGAGGGGCCACTGAAGCTTTCTTT.